A selection of T cell receptor beta chains follows, all from one sample in a study of blood T cell repertoires in COVID-19. Clones were read by immunoSEQ multiplex PCR, and TCRdb kept only the in-frame ones, dropping some. The repertoire holds approximately 120,000 clones, 92% seen once, with around 2% in the top ten. Material for sequencing was peripheral blood. The source of these receptors is a middle-aged man with COVID-19, enrolled during active disease. The CDR3 runs from the conserved cysteine through the conserved F or W. A D gene is named only where the DNA matches it firmly. Size values are once, few and many counts, or a class for expanded clones, and some rows have none.

>TRBJ1-5|.|TRBV19|.
CASSIPDRNQPQHF
TGTGCCAGTAGTATCCCGGACAGAAATCAGCCCCAGCATTTT
>TRBJ2-2|.|TRBV2|.
CASIRQLTGELFF
TGTGCCAGCATCCGACAGCTAACCGGGGAGCTGTTTTTT
>TRBJ2-1|TRBD2|TRBV28|.
CASSFTGGIFDEQFF
TGTGCCAGCAGTTTTACGGGAGGGATCTTCGATGAGCAGTTCTTC
>TRBJ2-2|.|TRBV3-1/TRBV3-2|once
CASSSLAEGAQGGELFF
TGTGCCAGCAGCTCCCTCGCGGAGGGGGCGCAGGGCGGGGAGCTGTTTTTT
>TRBJ2-2|TRBD2|TRBV29-1|.
CSVYEPTSGRVGGELFF
TGCAGCGTCTACGAACCGACTAGCGGGAGGGTTGGCGGGGAGCTGTTTTTT
>TRBJ2-5|.|TRBV4-2|.
CASSLGTAQETQYF
TGTGCCAGCAGCCTTGGGACTGCCCAAGAGACCCAGTACTTC
>TRBJ2-5|TRBD2|TRBV30|.
CAWGRGQGGIGETQYF
TGTGCCTGGGGGCGAGGGCAGGGAGGGATCGGAGAGACCCAGTACTTC
>TRBJ2-3|.|TRBV4-2|.
CASSQTGAGTDTQYF
TGTGCCAGCAGCCAGACGGGAGCAGGCACAGATACGCAGTATTTT
>TRBJ2-1|TRBD2|TRBV9|.
CASSITGTSNEQFF
TGTGCCAGCAGCATTACCGGGACTAGCAATGAGCAGTTCTTC
>TRBJ1-5|.|TRBV12-3/TRBV12-4|.
CASSLNNNQPQHF
TGTGCCAGCAGTTTGAACAACAATCAGCCCCAGCATTTT
>TRBJ2-1|TRBD2|TRBV29-1|.
CSGAGGYNEQFF
TGCAGCGGAGCGGGGGGTTACAATGAGCAGTTCTTC
>TRBJ1-6|.|TRBV24-1|.
CATSDGTPNSPLHF
TGTGCCACCAGTGACGGGACACCGAATTCACCCCTCCACTTT
>TRBJ1-5|.|TRBV18|.
CASSTGSQPQHF
TGTGCCAGCTCGACAGGTAGCCAGCCCCAGCATTTT
>TRBJ2-2|.|TRBV5-1|once
CASSPGGTANTGELFF
TGCGCCAGCAGCCCGGGCGGGACTGCGAACACCGGGGAGCTGTTTTTT
>TRBJ2-1|TRBD2|TRBV6-2/TRBV6-3|.
CASSPGTSGLNEQFF
TGTGCCAGCAGTCCCGGGACTAGCGGCCTAAATGAGCAGTTCTTC